The 22 T cell receptor beta chains below come from one sample, sequenced in a study of blood T cell repertoires in COVID-19 (dated by TCRdb to about 2020). Preparation of the library involved the immunoSEQ multiplex PCR assay. The immuneACCESS repertoire file appears here via TCRdb, limited to in-frame rearrangements. These files lack a portion of the clones; in checked studies, under half of the deficit traces to unresolved V genes, and the cause of the others is not known. This sample lists 400,000 or so clones; about 90% were detected once. Of the sample, about 0.6% falls within the top ten clones. The sequencing input was PBMCs or T cells enriched from blood (not recorded which). Receptors originate from a man aged 18 to 30 who had recovered from COVID-19.

V usage is TRBV11-3 and J usage is TRBJ2-1, with TRBD2 matching 7 bases. Trimming removed 8 bases from V and 1 base from J; junction bases left unmatched: 2. CDR3 length: 13 residues. Germline assignment: CDR1 SGHNT and CDR2 YENEEA. The CDR3: CASGGDSYNEQFF. In DNA, the CDR3 is TGTGCCAGCGGGGGGGATTCCTACAATGAGCAGTTCTTC.

The rearrangement joins TRBV4-1 to TRBJ2-7; maybe TRBD1 (5 bases). Trimming pared 0 bases from V and 7 bases from J, leaving 19 bases between. Per the germline V gene, CDR1 is MGHRA and CDR2 is YSYEKL. CDR3 length: 16 amino acids. CDR3 nucleotide sequence: TGCGCCAGCAGCCAAGAGGGTGCGACAGTCTTCGGTGAGCAGTACTTC. This gives the protein CASSQEGATVFGEQYF.

CDR3 bases: TGTGCCAGCAGTGCCGGGGACAGGCATGACAATGAGCAGTTCTTC. This sequence encodes CASSAGDRHDNEQFF. The chain is built from TRBV2 and TRBJ2-1, with 8 bases aligning to TRBD1. Germline V gene lookup returns CDR1 SNHLY and CDR2 FYNNEI. The CDR3 spans 15 residues. Trimming at V came to 4 bases and at J to 5 bases, leaving 7 bases not matched to a gene.

The chain joins TRBV4-1 to TRBJ2-1; 8 nucleotides line up with TRBD2. V shed 2 bases and J 7 bases; nucleotides not matched to a gene: 10. Germline values: CDR1 MGHRA, CDR2 YSYEKL. This CDR3 contains 16 residues. This chain's CDR3 is CASSQRGAGEVNEQFF. Here the CDR3 DNA reads TGCGCCAGCAGCCAAAGGGGAGCGGGAGAGGTAAATGAGCAGTTCTTC.

This clone was detected once. The chain links TRBV27 to TRBJ1-2, with 9 bases aligning to TRBD1. CDR3 length: 17 residues. Germline assignment: CDR1 MNHEY and CDR2 SMNVEV (reference sequence). J was trimmed by 2 bases and V by 1 base; bases with no gene match: 8. The CDR3 nucleotides read TGTGCCAGCAGTTTATTGGCGGGACAGGGCAACAACTATGGCTACACCTTC. Its protein is CASSLLAGQGNNYGYTF.

Notes on this clone: Sequence at one end of the junction differs from germline and may be a read error. The chain has TRBV19 and TRBJ2-3, with 7 bases aligning to TRBD2. The CDR3 has 19 amino acids. Looked up from germline, CDR1 is LNHDA and CDR2 is SQIVND (reference sequence). DNA for the CDR3: TGTGCCAGTAGCATAGGGTGGCGGGAGTTCCCCCTCGGCACAGATACGCAGTATTTT. Translating it yields CASSIGWREFPLGTDTQYF.

The gene calls are TRBV2 and TRBJ2-2, with D tentatively TRBD2 (7 bases). CDR3 length: 15 residues. Trimming pared 7 bases from V and 5 bases from J, leaving 17 bases between. Germline CDR1 SNHLY, CDR2 FYNNEI. The CDR3, as DNA: TGTGCCAGCACCCGAGGCAGGGGAGGGACCGGGGAGCTGTTTTTT. Its translation: CASTRGRGGTGELFF.

The J gene is TRBJ1-5, the V gene TRBV5-1, with D possibly TRBD1 on 6 matching bases. V gave up 0 bases and J gave up 6 bases, with 13 bases separating them. The CDR3 is made up of 15 amino acids. Germline CDR1 is SGHRS and CDR2 is YFSETQ. The chain's CDR3 is CASSLVGGAGQPQHF. CDR3 DNA: TGCGCCAGCAGCTTGGTTGGGGGCGCGGGTCAGCCCCAGCATTTT. Drawing the rest from reference TRBV5-1 and TRBJ1-5, the complete variable domain is KAGVTQTPRYLIKTRGQQVTLSCSPISGHRSVSWYQQTPGQGLQFLFEYFSETQRNKGNFPGRFSGRQFSNSRSEMNVSTLELGDSALYLCASSLVGGAGQPQHFGDGTRLSIL.

J is TRBJ1-2 and V is TRBV6-5; possibly TRBD1 for D (6 bases). The CDR3 has 14 amino acids. V was shortened by 4 bases and J by 3 bases, with 12 bases between the two germline ends. Per germline, CDR1 MNHEY and CDR2 SVGAGI. CDR3 sequence (DNA): TGTGCCAGCAGTTCCCCAGGGGAACACTATGGCTACACCTTC. Protein sequence: CASSSPGEHYGYTF.

This sequence joins TRBV5-1 and TRBJ2-1; 11 nucleotides agree with TRBD2. The V gene's germline CDR1 is SGHRS and CDR2 YFSETQ. The CDR3 consists of 15 residues. Trimming at V came to 0 bases and at J to 7 bases, leaving 3 bases not matched to a gene. The CDR3 nucleotides read TGCGCCAGCAGCTTGGACGGGACTAGCGGTAATGAGCAGTTCTTC. This codes for CASSLDGTSGNEQFF.

This clone was counted only a few times. The chain joins TRBV18 to TRBJ1-4; maybe TRBD1 (6 bases). Trimming shortened V by 6 bases and J by 8 bases, and 16 bases separated the two germline ends. This CDR3 is built from 14 residues. Germline V gene lookup returns CDR1 KGHSH and CDR2 LQKENI. CDR3 amino acids: CASSPVGAREKLFF. The CDR3 nucleotides read TGTGCCAGCTCGCCCGTGGGGGCTCGGGAAAAACTGTTTTTT.

About this clone: The same CDR3 arises from other DNA sequences in this sample as well. The chain carries TRBV7-3 and TRBJ1-1, with 8 bases that match TRBD1. Losses at the gene ends were 5 bases for V and 1 base for J; bases not matched to a gene: 3. Germline V gene lookup returns CDR1 SGHTA and CDR2 FQGTGA. The CDR3 covers 14 residues. The DNA for the CDR3 is TGTGCCAGCAGCCCAACAGGGGGGAACACTGAAGCTTTCTTT. Translation: CASSPTGGNTEAFF. Combining the CDR3 with reference TRBV7-3 and TRBJ1-1 gives the whole variable domain GAGVSQTPSNKVTEKGKYVELRCDPISGHTALYWYRQSLGQGPEFLIYFQGTGAADDSGLPNDRFFAVRPEGSVSTLKIQRTERGDSAVYLCASSPTGGNTEAFFGQGTRLTVV.

The rearrangement uses TRBV6-5 and TRBJ1-5; 7 bases match TRBD1. The CDR3 is 13 amino acids. With 9 bases clipped from V and 1 base from J, the junction kept 3 bases outside the gene matches. In germline, CDR1 is MNHEY, CDR2 SVGAGI. The CDR3 is CASTGASNQPQHF. CDR3 in DNA: TGTGCCAGTACAGGGGCGAGCAATCAGCCCCAGCATTTT.

In its sample, this clone was seen a few times. The chain combines TRBV12-3 or TRBV12-4 with TRBJ1-5; no firm D call. V lost 2 bases and J 7 bases, leaving 6 bases between the germline ends. This CDR3 is built from 12 residues. The CDR3 here is CASSLTEQPQHF. The CDR3 DNA follows: TGTGCCAGCAGTTTAACTGAGCAGCCCCAGCATTTT.

The chain links TRBV7-8 to TRBJ1-6; tentative D call: TRBD1 (6 bases). V lost 5 bases and J 9 bases, leaving 14 bases between the germline ends. The germline V gene has CDR1 SGHVS and CDR2 FQNEAQ. CDR3 length: 14 amino acids. CDR3 region: CASSPGGQGSPLHF. The CDR3 DNA is TGTGCCAGCAGCCCGGGGGGGCAGGGTTCACCCCTCCACTTT.

Comments on this clone: The same CDR3 is also encoded by other DNA sequences in this sample. This chain connects TRBV27 to TRBJ1-6; the D gene is possibly TRBD1 (5 bases). The germline V gene encodes CDR1 MNHEY and CDR2 SMNVEV (reference sequence). Deletions cut 6 bases from V and 4 bases from J, with 13 bases between. There are 15 residues in the CDR3. The CDR3 loop is CASSPGGTYNSPLHF. In DNA, the CDR3 is TGTGCCAGCAGCCCGGGGGGGACTTATAATTCACCCCTCCACTTT.

The chain is built from TRBV18 and TRBJ1-2; D unclear. CDR3 length: 13 residues. Trimming shortened V by 6 bases and J by 0 bases, and 8 bases separated the two germline ends. The germline V gene encodes CDR1 KGHSH and CDR2 LQKENI. CDR3 residues: CASSEGPNYGYTF. The CDR3 DNA sequence: TGTGCCAGCTCCGAGGGTCCTAACTATGGCTACACCTTC. The full variable domain, in which reference TRBV18 and TRBJ1-2 provide the parts outside the CDR3, is NAGVMQNPRHLVRRRGQEARLRCSPMKGHSHVYWYRQLPEEGLKFMVYLQKENIIDESGMPKERFSAEFPKEGPSILRIQQVVRGDSAAYFCASSEGPNYGYTFGSGTRLTVV.

The chain links TRBV28 to TRBJ2-3; 8 positions match TRBD2. Germline assignment: CDR1 MDHEN and CDR2 SYDVKM. The CDR3 has 15 amino acids. With V trimmed by 4 bases and J by 4 bases, 7 bases remained unmatched. CDR3 coding DNA: TGTGCCAGCAGTTCACCGGGACTAGGGGCAGATACGCAGTATTTT. Its translation: CASSSPGLGADTQYF.

V is TRBV5-1 and J is TRBJ2-7; possible D gene TRBD1, 5 bases. CDR1 SGHRS and CDR2 YFSETQ come from the germline V gene. With 7 bases removed from V and 4 bases from J, the gap between germline ends came to 15 bases. The CDR3 sequence is 13 residues long. Here the CDR3 DNA reads TGCGCCAGCTGCCCGGACACAGATTACGAGCAGTACTTC. Translating gives CASCPDTDYEQYF.

The CDR3 is CASSSRPNQPQHF. For the CDR3, the DNA is TGTGCCAGCAGTTCCCGTCCCAATCAGCCCCAGCATTTT. The rearrangement links TRBV27 to TRBJ1-5, with D uncertain. Germline CDR1 and CDR2: MNHEY and SMNVEV (reference sequence). The CDR3 spans 13 residues. V was shortened by 4 bases and J by 3 bases, with 7 bases between the two germline ends.

This chain uses TRBV3-1 (or the pseudogene TRBV3-2) with TRBJ2-3, with 10 bases matching TRBD2. The CDR3 runs to 18 residues. Per the germline V gene, CDR1 is LGHDT and CDR2 is YNNKEL (reference sequence). The trim removed 0 bases at V and 7 bases at J, leaving 13 bases unmatched. CDR3 region: CASSQEFLAGAEMNTQYF. The CDR3 DNA reads TGTGCCAGCAGCCAAGAGTTTCTAGCGGGAGCGGAAATGAATACGCAGTATTTT.

V usage is TRBV28 and J usage is TRBJ2-3; D call uncertain. CDR1 is MDHEN, CDR2 SYDVKM, per germline. V gave up 5 bases and J gave up 5 bases, with 5 bases separating them. This CDR3 has 11 residues. CDR3 region: CASSLGDTQYF. The CDR3, as DNA: TGTGCCAGCAGTCTCGGAGATACGCAGTATTTT.